This T cell receptor (beta chain) was obtained from a study of CD8+CD57+ T cells in acquired aplastic anemia. Using genomic DNA as the template, TCR beta VDJ and CDR3 profiling was carried out. From the reads, TCRdb called clonotypes with MiXCR, one entry per CDR3 protein. The top ten hold around 2.3% of the sample, which has roughly 130,000 distinct CDR3 sequences, 40% to 60% seen once. The CDR3 is made up of 13 amino acids. Germline lookup yields CDR1 SNHLY and CDR2 FYNNEI. V was pared by 5 bases and J by 0 bases, with 7 bases between. The V and J genes are TRBV2 and TRBJ1-2; TRBD1 is a possible D gene (5 bases). Specimen: sorted CD4+, CD8+, or CD8+CD57+ T cells (not recorded which) from PBMCs. This TCR derives from a human donor in good health, serving as a control. The CDR3 sequence: CASSRGSNYGYTF. The CDR3 DNA is TGTGCCAGCAGTAGGGGATCTAACTATGGCTACACCTTC.